This passage covers 5 T cell receptor beta chains from one sample sequenced in a study of radiation and T cells in renal cell carcinoma. Time point of the sample: baseline pretreatment blood. Treatment described: 15 Gy SBRT to primary tumor, nephrectomy 4 weeks later. Using immunoSEQ multiplex PCR, the repertoire was profiled, and TCRdb retains in-frame clones only, with some absent. Among roughly 100,000 clones, approximately 86% were seen once, and the ten largest hold roughly 8%. Sequenced material: blood, taken from a patient whose treatment included radiotherapy and nephrectomy. These receptor sequences come from a man in his fifties or sixties with renal cell carcinoma.

The chain has TRBV27 and TRBJ1-2, with unresolved D. The V gene lost 4 bases and the J gene lost 7 bases, with 19 bases spanning the gap. Germline V gene lookup returns CDR1 MNHEY and CDR2 SMNVEV (reference sequence). The CDR3 totals 15 residues. DNA for the CDR3: TGTGCCAGCAGTTATAGAGACCCCTCGAACGGTGGCTACACCTTC. The encoded protein is CASSYRDPSNGGYTF.

This clone was seen once. CDR3 in amino acids: CASSLESGGADEKLFF. DNA for the CDR3: TGCGCCAGCAGCTTGGAATCAGGGGGCGCGGATGAAAAACTGTTTTTT. The V call is TRBV5-1, the J call TRBJ1-4; TRBD1 matches 8 bases. Germline CDR1 is SGHRS and CDR2 is YFSETQ. The CDR3 is 16 residues long. V shed 0 bases and J 6 bases; nucleotides not matched to a gene: 7.

This clone was counted a single time. V and J are TRBV6-5 and TRBJ1-1, with D possibly matching TRBD1 (5 bases). CDR3 length: 14 residues. Trimming took 4 bases from V and 3 from J, leaving 12 bases between them. CDR1 is MNHEY, CDR2 SVGAGI, per germline. The CDR3 spells CASSSGAGYTEAFF. CDR3 bases: TGTGCCAGCAGTTCCGGGGCAGGGTACACTGAAGCTTTCTTT.

In this sample, this clone turned up once. The chain has TRBV5-6 and TRBJ2-3; maybe TRBD1 (5 bases). Trimming shortened V by 2 bases and J by 5 bases, and 18 bases separated the two germline ends. Germline V lookup: CDR1 SGHDT, CDR2 YYEEEE. The CDR3 spans 16 residues. CDR3 in DNA: TGTGCCAGCAGCTTCCGGTCAGGTTTGGGGCGAGATACGCAGTATTTT. This translates into CASSFRSGLGRDTQYF. The full variable domain, its missing parts supplied by reference TRBV5-6 and TRBJ2-3, is DAGVTQSPTHLIKTRGQQVTLRCSPKSGHDTVSWYQQALGQGPQFIFQYYEEEERQRGNFPDRFSGHQFPNYSSELNVNALLLGDSALYLCASSFRSGLGRDTQYFGPGTRLTVL.

The chain recombines TRBV10-3 with TRBJ2-7, with a tentative D call TRBD1 (5 bases). The CDR3 is made up of 17 amino acids. CDR1 and CDR2 (germline): ENHRY, SYGVKD. Trimming removed 0 bases from V and 0 bases from J, with 15 bases in between. Written as DNA, the CDR3 is TGTGCCATCAGTGAGTCTTTTTGGGGCGCAAACTCCTACGAGCAGTACTTC. The encoded protein is CAISESFWGANSYEQYF.